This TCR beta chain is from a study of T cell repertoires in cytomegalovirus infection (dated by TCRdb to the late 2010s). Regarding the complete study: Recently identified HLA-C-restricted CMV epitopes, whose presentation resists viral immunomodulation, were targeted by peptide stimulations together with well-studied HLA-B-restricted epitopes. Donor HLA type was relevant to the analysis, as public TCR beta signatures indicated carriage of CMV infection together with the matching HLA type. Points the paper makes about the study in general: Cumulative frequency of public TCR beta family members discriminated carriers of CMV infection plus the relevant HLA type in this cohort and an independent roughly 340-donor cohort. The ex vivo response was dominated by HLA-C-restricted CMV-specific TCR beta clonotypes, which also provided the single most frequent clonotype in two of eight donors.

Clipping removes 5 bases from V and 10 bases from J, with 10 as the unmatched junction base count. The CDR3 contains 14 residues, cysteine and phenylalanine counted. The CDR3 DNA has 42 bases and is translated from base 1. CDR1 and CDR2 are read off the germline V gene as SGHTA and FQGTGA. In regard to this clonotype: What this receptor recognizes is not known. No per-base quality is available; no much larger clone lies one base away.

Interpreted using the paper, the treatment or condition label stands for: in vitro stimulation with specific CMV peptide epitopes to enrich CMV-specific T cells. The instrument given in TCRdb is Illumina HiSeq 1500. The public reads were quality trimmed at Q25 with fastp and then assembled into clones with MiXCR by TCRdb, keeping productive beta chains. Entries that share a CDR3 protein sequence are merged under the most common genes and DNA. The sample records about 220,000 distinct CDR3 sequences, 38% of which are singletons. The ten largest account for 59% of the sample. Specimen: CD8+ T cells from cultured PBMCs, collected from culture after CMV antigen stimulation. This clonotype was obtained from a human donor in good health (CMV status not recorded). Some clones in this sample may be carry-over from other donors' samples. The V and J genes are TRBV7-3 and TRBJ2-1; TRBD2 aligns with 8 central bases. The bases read TGTGCCAGCAGCGCCGTCAGCGGGGGTGGCGAGCAGTTCTTC. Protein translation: CASSAVSGGGEQFF.